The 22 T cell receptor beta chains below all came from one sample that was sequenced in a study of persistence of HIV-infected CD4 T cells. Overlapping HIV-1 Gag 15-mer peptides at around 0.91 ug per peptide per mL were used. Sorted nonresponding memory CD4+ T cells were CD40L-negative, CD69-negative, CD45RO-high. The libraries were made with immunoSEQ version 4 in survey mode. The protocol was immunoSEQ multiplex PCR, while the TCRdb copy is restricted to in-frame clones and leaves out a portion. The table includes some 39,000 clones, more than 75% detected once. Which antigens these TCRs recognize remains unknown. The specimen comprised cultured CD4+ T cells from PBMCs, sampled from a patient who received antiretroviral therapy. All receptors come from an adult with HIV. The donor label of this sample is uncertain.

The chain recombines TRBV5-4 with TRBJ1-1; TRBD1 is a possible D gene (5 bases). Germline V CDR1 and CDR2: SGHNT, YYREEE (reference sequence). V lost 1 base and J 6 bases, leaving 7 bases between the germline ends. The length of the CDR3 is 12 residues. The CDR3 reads CASSLTGSEAFF. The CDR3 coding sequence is TGTGCCAGCAGCTTGACAGGTTCTGAAGCTTTCTTT.

CDR3 loop: CASSGGRGPNSPLHF. CDR3 DNA: TGTGCCAGCAGCGGAGGACGGGGACCTAATTCACCCCTCCACTTT. V and J are TRBV9 and TRBJ1-6, with a tentative D call TRBD1 (5 bases). Germline CDR1 SGDLS, CDR2 YYNGEE. The V and J ends lost 3 bases and 6 bases respectively, with 13 bases between them. CDR3 size: 15 residues.

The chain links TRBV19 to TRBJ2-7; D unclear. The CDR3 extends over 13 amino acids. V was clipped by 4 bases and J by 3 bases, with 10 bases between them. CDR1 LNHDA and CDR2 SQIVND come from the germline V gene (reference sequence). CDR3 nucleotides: TGTGCCAGTAGTAATGGGCCAGGCTACGAGCAGTACGTC. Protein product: CASSNGPGYEQYV.

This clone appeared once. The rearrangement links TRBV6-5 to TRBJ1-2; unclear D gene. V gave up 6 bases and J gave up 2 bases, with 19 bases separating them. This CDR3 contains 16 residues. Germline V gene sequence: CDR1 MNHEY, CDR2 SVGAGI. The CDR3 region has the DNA TGTGCCAGCAGGTACGGCCAGGAACTTCAAAACTATGGCTACACCTTC. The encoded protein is CASRYGQELQNYGYTF.

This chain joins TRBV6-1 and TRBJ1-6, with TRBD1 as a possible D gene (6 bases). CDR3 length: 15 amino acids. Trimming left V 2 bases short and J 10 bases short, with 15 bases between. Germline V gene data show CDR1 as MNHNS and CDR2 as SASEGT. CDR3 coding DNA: TGTGCCAGCAGTGAATGGGGGGCGCGGGAGTCACCCCTCCACTTT. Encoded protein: CASSEWGARESPLHF.

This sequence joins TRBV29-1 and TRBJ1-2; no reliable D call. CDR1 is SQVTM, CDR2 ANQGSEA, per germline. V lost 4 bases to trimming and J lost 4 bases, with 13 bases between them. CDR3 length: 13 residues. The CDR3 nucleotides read TGCAGCGTTGCCCCCAGATGGGGCTATGGCTACACCTTC. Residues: CSVAPRWGYGYTF.

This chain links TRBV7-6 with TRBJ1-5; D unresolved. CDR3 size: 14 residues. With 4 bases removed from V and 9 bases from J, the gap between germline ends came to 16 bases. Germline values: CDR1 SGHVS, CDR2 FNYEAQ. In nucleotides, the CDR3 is TGTGCCAGCAGCTCCGGCATTGTAAGTGGGCCCCAGCATTTT. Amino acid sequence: CASSSGIVSGPQHF.

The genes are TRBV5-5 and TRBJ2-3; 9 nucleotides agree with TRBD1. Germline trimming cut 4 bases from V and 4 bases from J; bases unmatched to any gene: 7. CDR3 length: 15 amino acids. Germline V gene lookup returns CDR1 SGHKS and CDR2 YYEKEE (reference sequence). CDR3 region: CASSPGTGRADTQYF. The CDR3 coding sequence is TGTGCCAGCAGCCCAGGGACAGGGCGGGCAGATACGCAGTATTTT.

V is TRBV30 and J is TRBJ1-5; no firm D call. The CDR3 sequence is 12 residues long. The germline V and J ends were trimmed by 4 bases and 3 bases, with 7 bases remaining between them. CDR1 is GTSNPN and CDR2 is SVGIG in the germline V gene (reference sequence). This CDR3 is CAWNRNNQPQHF. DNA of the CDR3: TGTGCCTGGAACCGCAACAATCAGCCCCAGCATTTT.

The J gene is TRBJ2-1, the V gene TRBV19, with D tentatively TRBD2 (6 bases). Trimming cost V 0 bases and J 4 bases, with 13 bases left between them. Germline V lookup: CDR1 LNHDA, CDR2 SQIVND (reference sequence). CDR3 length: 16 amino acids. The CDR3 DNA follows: TGTGCCAGTAGTATAGATCCGAGCGGGCTTTACAATGAGCAGTTCTTC. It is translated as CASSIDPSGLYNEQFF.

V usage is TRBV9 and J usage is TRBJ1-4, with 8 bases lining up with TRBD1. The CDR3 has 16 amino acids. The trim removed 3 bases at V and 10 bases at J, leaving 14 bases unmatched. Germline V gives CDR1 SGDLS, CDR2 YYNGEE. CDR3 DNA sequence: TGTGCCAGCAGCGCCGGCGGGGCAGGGGGCGGAGGAAAACTGTTTTTT. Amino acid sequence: CASSAGGAGGGGKLFF. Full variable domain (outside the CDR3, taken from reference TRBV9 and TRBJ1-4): DSGVTQTPKHLITATGQRVTLRCSPRSGDLSVYWYQQSLDQGLQFLIQYYNGEERAKGNILERFSAQQFPDLHSELNLSSLELGDSALYFCASSAGGAGGGGKLFFGSGTQLSVL.

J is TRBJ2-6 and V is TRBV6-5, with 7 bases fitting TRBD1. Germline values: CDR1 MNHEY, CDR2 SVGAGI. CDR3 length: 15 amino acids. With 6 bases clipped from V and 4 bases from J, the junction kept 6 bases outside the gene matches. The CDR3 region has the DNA TGTGCCAGCAGGAACAGGGGTGCCGGGGCCAACGTCCTGACTTTC. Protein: CASRNRGAGANVLTF.

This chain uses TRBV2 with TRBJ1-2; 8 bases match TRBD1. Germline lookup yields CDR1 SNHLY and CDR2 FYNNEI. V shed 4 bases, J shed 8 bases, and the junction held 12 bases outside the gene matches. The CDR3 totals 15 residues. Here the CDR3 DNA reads TGTGCCAGCAGTGTCCCCGCAGGGGGCTTATGGGGCTACACCTTC. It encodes CASSVPAGGLWGYTF.

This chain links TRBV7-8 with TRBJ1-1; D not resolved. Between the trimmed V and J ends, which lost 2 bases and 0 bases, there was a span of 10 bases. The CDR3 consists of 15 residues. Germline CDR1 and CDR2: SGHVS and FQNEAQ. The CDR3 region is CASSLRGQMNTEAFF. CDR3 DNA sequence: TGTGCCAGCAGCTTACGTGGGCAGATGAACACTGAAGCTTTCTTT.

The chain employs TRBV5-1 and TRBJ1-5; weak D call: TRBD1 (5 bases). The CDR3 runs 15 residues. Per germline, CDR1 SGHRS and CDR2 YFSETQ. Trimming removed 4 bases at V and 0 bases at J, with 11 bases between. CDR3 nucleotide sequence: TGCGCCAGCAGCCCAGGACAATATAGCAATCAGCCCCAGCATTTT. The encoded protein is CASSPGQYSNQPQHF. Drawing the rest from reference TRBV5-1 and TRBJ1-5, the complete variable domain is KAGVTQTPRYLIKTRGQQVTLSCSPISGHRSVSWYQQTPGQGLQFLFEYFSETQRNKGNFPGRFSGRQFSNSRSEMNVSTLELGDSALYLCASSPGQYSNQPQHFGDGTRLSIL.

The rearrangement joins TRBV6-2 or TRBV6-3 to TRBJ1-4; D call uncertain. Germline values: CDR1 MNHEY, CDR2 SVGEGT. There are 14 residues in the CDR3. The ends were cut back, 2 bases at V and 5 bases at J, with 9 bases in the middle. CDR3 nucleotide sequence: TGTGCCAGCAGTTACGAGGGAGGGAATGAAAAACTGTTTTTT. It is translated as CASSYEGGNEKLFF.

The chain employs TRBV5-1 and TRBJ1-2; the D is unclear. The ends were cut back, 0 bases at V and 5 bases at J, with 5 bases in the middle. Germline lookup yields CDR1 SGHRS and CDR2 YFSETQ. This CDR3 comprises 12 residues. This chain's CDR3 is CASSLDYYGYTF. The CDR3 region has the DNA TGCGCCAGCAGCTTGGATTATTATGGCTACACCTTC.

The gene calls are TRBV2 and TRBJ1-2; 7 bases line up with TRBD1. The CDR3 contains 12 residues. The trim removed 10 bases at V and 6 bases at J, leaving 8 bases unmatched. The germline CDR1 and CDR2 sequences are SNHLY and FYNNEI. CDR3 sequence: CATPRGENGYTF. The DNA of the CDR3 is TGTGCCACCCCCAGGGGGGAAAATGGCTACACCTTC.

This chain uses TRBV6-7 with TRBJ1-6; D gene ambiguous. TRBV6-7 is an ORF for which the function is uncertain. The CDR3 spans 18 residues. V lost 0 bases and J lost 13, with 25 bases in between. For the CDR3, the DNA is TGTGCCAGCAGTTACTCGAAGAGGACGGTTCGCGCGAAGAAGCCCCTCCACTTT. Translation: CASSYSKRTVRAKKPLHF.

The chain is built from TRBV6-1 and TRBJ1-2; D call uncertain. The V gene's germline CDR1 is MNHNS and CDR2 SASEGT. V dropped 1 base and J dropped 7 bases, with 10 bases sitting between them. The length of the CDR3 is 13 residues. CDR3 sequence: CASSEGRVRGYTF. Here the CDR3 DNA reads TGTGCCAGCAGTGAAGGGAGGGTTCGTGGCTACACCTTC.

Here the CDR3 reads CASSPGTGFSYEQYV. The CDR3 coding sequence is TGTGCCAGCAGTCCTGGGACAGGGTTTTCCTACGAGCAGTACGTC. The V and J genes are TRBV27 and TRBJ2-7; 9 bases fit TRBD1. This CDR3 has 15 amino acids. Germline assignment: CDR1 MNHEY and CDR2 SMNVEV (reference sequence). V shed 5 bases, J shed 1 base, and the junction held 6 bases outside the gene matches.

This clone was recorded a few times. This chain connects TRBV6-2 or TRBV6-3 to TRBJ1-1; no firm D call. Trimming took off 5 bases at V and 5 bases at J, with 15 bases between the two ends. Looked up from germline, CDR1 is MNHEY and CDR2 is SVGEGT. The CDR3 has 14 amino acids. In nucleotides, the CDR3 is TGTGCCAGCAGTGCCTCTCGTTGGATGACTGAAGCTTTCTTT. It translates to CASSASRWMTEAFF.